The subject of this entry is one T cell receptor (beta chain). What antigen it recognizes has not been identified. Base quality data are lacking; no much larger clone is found one base away. All of the isolated RNA was reverse transcribed with the High Capacity cDNA Reverse Transcription Kit, so expressed TCRB transcripts were sequenced. Deep immunoSEQ sequencing was applied to naive, central memory and regulatory T cell samples, giving an average of roughly 3.3 million total reads per sample. Sorted cells were lysed in RLT buffer and RNA was extracted with DNase-treated RNeasy Micro or Mini kits, depending on cell number. Each cell subset was processed separately to prevent cross-contamination, with patient and healthy donor samples processed together. TCRB sequences were amplified from cDNA with the immunoSEQ multiplex PCR, producing 87-bp fragments spanning the CDR3 region. Sequencing of the amplicons was done on the Illumina HiSeq platform. The original pipeline was this. PCR bias was corrected computationally using synthetic template baselines, and reads within Hamming distance 2 were collapsed, with unmergeable singletons discarded. Reads were aligned against IMGT so that V, D and J genes, CDR3 length and insertions or deletions at six rearrangement sites could be assigned. Within each subset, clonotype counts were normalized to the number of sorted cells before true diversity and Gini coefficients were calculated with the tcR R package. The overlap coefficient, calculated on TCRB nucleotide sequences, was used to measure repertoire sharing. As a proxy for the pre-selection repertoire, out-of-frame TCRB sequences from naive cells were analyzed. TCRdb limited this immuneACCESS table to in-frame rearrangements with V and J called. A share of clones is missing; checked studies link under half to unresolved V genes, and the rest is unexplained. V and J calls and clone size are those listed in that table; D and trimming were worked out from the DNA. The sample table shows about 230,000 clones, and roughly 17% are seen once. Together, the top ten hold less than 0.09% of the sample.

The data were taken from a study of beta chain features in type 1 diabetes (dated by TCRdb to the late 2010s). A note on the overall study: Mean age, gender distribution, total cell number and subset yield were not different between patients and healthy donors. Across all samples, about 110 million sorted cells were examined, and cell number per subset correlated strongly with RNA yield. The study compared the TCRB repertoires of sorted circulating CD4+ T cell subsets in recently diagnosed type 1 diabetes patients with those in matched healthy donors. Regulatory and stem cell-like memory subsets were isolated from only 8 patients and about eight healthy donors, whereas naive and central memory subsets came from all 30 or so donors.

From each donor, a single peripheral blood sample of about 110 mL on average was drawn into heparinised tubes. A BD FACSAria II and a panel including CD45RO, CCR7, CD25, CD127, CD95 and CD27 were used to sort naive, central memory, regulatory and stem cell-like memory CD4+ T cells. Purity was above 95% for every sorted population. PBMCs were isolated immediately by Lymphoprep density gradient centrifugation and stained directly without culture. Samples were stained and sorted in pairs, with one healthy donor and one patient per experiment, so that batch effects were minimized. The germline V gene gives CDR1 as SGHTA and CDR2 as FQGTGA. Reading from cysteine to phenylalanine, the CDR3 counts 13 amino acids. Here the CDR3 DNA is all that survives: 39 bases in frame from base 1. The germline ends are 11 bases apart after V is trimmed by 5 bases and J by 4 bases. What the work shows at the level of the full study, not this receptor alone: Because cDNA rather than genomic DNA was sequenced, highly expressing activated cells could have been over-represented, although no difference in activation and CD3 levels was found between groups. PCR might favor shorter templates, but patient and control samples were amplified and corrected together, so any skew would affect both groups equally. In all four CD4+ subsets, TCRB CDR3 length was moderately but significantly shorter in type 1 diabetes patients. Only small numbers of individuals were included in the HLA sub-analyses, which left unresolved whether HLA type had any influence on TCRB rearrangement. Naive, central memory and regulatory TCRB repertoires appeared to be more alike among patients than among healthy donors. Fewer insertions and more nucleotide deletions at VDJ recombination sites were observed in patients with type 1 diabetes, implying thymic rearrangement abnormalities.

The sequence joins TRBV7-3 to TRBJ2-5, with no reliable assignment of the D segment. Specimen: naive CD4+ T cells from blood. The sample's cell subset or site, from its label and the paper: true naive CD4+ T cells. The TCR was taken from a man aged 25-45 years with type 1 diabetes. The DNA sequence follows: TGTGCCAGCAGCCCGAACGACCCAGAGACCCAGTACTTC. Its coded protein is CASSPNDPETQYF. Beyond the CDR3, the reference TRBV7-3 and TRBJ2-5 genes provide the residues; the full variable domain reads: GAGVSQTPSNKVTEKGKYVELRCDPISGHTALYWYRQSLGQGPEFLIYFQGTGAADDSGLPNDRFFAVRPEGSVSTLKIQRTERGDSAVYLCASSPNDPETQYFGPGTRLLVL.